One sample yielded the 29 T cell receptor beta chains listed below, sequenced in a study of post-analysis software for immune sequencing data. Findings of the study overall: Several TRBV segments (TRBV5-6, TRBV5-1 and TRBV20-1 among them) occurred more frequently in patients than in controls.

These TCRs' antigens remain unknown. Unique molecular identifiers had been added to the TCR beta cDNA libraries. TCRdb reanalysed the PCR reads using MiXCR and keeps one entry per CDR3 protein. The sample lists roughly 700,000 distinct CDR3 sequences; around 27% were seen once. Sequenced input: blood. The receptor set was obtained from a girl aged 10 to 17 with multiple sclerosis.

The genes are TRBV2 and TRBJ2-1, with 11 bases identical to TRBD2. Germline-derived CDR1 and CDR2 are SNHLY and FYNNEI. V shed 2 bases and J 7 bases; nucleotides not matched to a gene: 7. The CDR3 has 16 amino acids. CDR3 sequence: CASSESRLAGRNEQFF. As DNA, the CDR3 is TGTGCCAGCAGTGAATCCCGACTAGCGGGGCGTAATGAGCAGTTCTTC.

The gene calls are TRBV7-3 and TRBJ2-1; 7 bases are a match to TRBD1. Judging by the DNA end, TRBJ2-7 fits better; the J call may be wrong. In germline, CDR1 is SGHTA, CDR2 FQGTGA. CDR3 size: 15 residues. The CDR3 protein is CASSLGRGSYNEQYF. CDR3 DNA: TGTGCCAGCAGCTTAGGCAGGGGGTCCTACAATGAGCAGTACTTC.

This clonotype was found a few times. This chain connects TRBV20-1 to TRBJ1-1; D possibly corresponds to TRBD1 (6 bases). The CDR3 totals 14 residues. CDR1 DFQATT and CDR2 SNEGSKA come from the germline V gene (reference sequence). Trimming shortened V by 0 bases and J by 1 base, and 9 bases separated the two germline ends. The CDR3 DNA follows: TGCAGTGCTAGAGATCTGACAGGGAACACTGAAGCTTTCTTT. As protein: CSARDLTGNTEAFF.

This clonotype was seen more than once but under ten times. This sequence joins TRBV29-1 and TRBJ2-7, with 7 bases that match TRBD2. CDR3 length: 13 residues. The V segment lost 4 bases and the J segment 3 bases; nucleotides outside the gene matches: 6. Germline V CDR1 and CDR2: SQVTM, ANQGSEA. Here the CDR3 reads CSVGRLAGYEQYF. DNA of the CDR3: TGCAGCGTTGGACGACTAGCCGGCTACGAGCAGTACTTC.

This sequence joins TRBV2 and TRBJ1-5; D call uncertain. Germline lookup yields CDR1 SNHLY and CDR2 FYNNEI. V lost 8 bases to trimming and J lost 9 bases, with 11 bases between them. This CDR3 is 11 amino acids long. The DNA for the CDR3 is TGTGCCAGCGGTTTGGACCGGCCCCAGCATTTT. This translates into CASGLDRPQHF.

This chain links TRBV25-1 with TRBJ2-3; D remains ambiguous. This CDR3 has 14 amino acids. Germline V gene lookup returns CDR1 MGHDK and CDR2 SYGVNS. V lost 0 bases and J lost 5, with 9 bases in between. CDR3 DNA: TGTGCCAGCAGTGAATATAGGACGTTAGATACGCAGTATTTT. Its translation: CASSEYRTLDTQYF.

This clonotype was counted between two and nine times. The CDR3 DNA is TGCGCCAGCAGCTCGGACCTTCCTGCCCTCTACGAGCAGTACTTC. This codes for CASSSDLPALYEQYF. V is TRBV5-1 and J is TRBJ2-7, with D unclear. The length of the CDR3 is 15 residues. V was cut by 3 bases and J by 3 bases, with 16 bases left in between. From germline, CDR1 is SGHRS and CDR2 YFSETQ.

The CDR3: CSARDGTIQETQYF. CDR3 sequence (DNA): TGCAGTGCTAGAGATGGGACTATCCAAGAGACCCAGTACTTC. V is TRBV20-1 and J is TRBJ2-5; TRBD2 agrees at 7 bases. The V and J ends lost 0 bases and 1 base, in that order; junction bases with no gene match: 2. Germline CDR1 DFQATT, CDR2 SNEGSKA (reference sequence). This CDR3 spans 14 amino acids.

Concerning this clonotype itself: The junction does not match germline at one end; this may be a read error. J is TRBJ2-3 and V is TRBV20-1; the D is unclear. The germline gives CDR1 DFQATT, CDR2 SNEGSKA (reference sequence). The CDR3 runs 13 residues. For the CDR3, the DNA is TGCAGTGCTAGCCCGGAAAGCACAGATACGCGGTATTTT. It encodes CSASPESTDTRYF.

On this clonotype: At one end the junction does not follow the germline gene, possibly because of a read error. The chain has TRBV7-9 and TRBJ2-3; TRBD2 aligns across 10 bases. Looked up from germline, CDR1 is SEHNR and CDR2 is FQNEAQ (reference sequence). The CDR3 has 16 residues. CDR3 DNA sequence: TGTGCTAGCAGCACAAGGACTAGCGGTAGCACAGATACGCAGTATTTT. Residues: CASSTRTSGSTDTQYF.

With respect to this clonotype: One base away lies a much larger clone, so this may be a sequencing read error. The J gene is TRBJ2-5, the V gene TRBV4-1; TRBD2 might be the D (6 bases). Germline values: CDR1 MGHRA, CDR2 YSYEKL. The CDR3 is 14 residues long. The CDR3, as DNA: TGCGCCAGCAGCCAAGGGCAGGGAGGAGAGGCCCAGTACTTC. It encodes CASSQGQGGEAQYF.

This clonotype was counted many times. The genes are TRBV7-2 and TRBJ1-5; D might be TRBD1 (5 bases). This CDR3 contains 15 residues. Between the trimmed V and J ends, which lost 5 bases and 7 bases, there was a span of 18 bases. Germline V lookup: CDR1 SGHTA, CDR2 FQGNSA. In nucleotides, the CDR3 is TGTGCCAGCAGCCTCCGGGGGGGTTGGGAACAGCCCCAGCATTTT. This codes for CASSLRGGWEQPQHF.

V usage is TRBV28 and J usage is TRBJ2-5, with D perhaps TRBD1 or TRBD2 (5 bases each). Deletions cut 6 bases from V and 11 bases from J, with 22 bases between. The CDR3 runs 14 residues. CDR1 and CDR2 (germline): MDHEN, SYDVKM. DNA for the CDR3: TGTGCCAGCAGCCCCGGGGCTATCTACAATGAGCAGTACTTC. Translation gives CASSPGAIYNEQYF.

This clonotype appeared a few times. V and J are TRBV6-5 and TRBJ2-1; D is undetermined. The CDR3 covers 13 residues. In germline, CDR1 is MNHEY, CDR2 SVGAGI. Trimming removed 0 bases from V and 6 bases from J, with 6 bases in between. The CDR3 spells CASSYSHRNEQFF. As DNA, the CDR3 is TGTGCCAGCAGTTACTCCCATCGCAATGAGCAGTTCTTC.

The table lists this clonotype with a few counts. The chain employs TRBV24-1 and TRBJ1-5; no firm D call. Trimming took 0 bases from V and 2 from J, leaving 4 bases between them. The CDR3 totals 14 residues. The germline V gene has CDR1 KGHDR and CDR2 SFDVKD. CDR3 sequence reads: CATSDLGGNQPQHF. The CDR3 DNA reads as TGTGCCACCAGTGATTTGGGCGGCAATCAGCCCCAGCATTTT.

The V gene is TRBV5-5, the J gene TRBJ2-5; no reliable D call. V was shortened by 5 bases and J by 3 bases, with 11 bases between the two germline ends. This CDR3 has 13 residues. Germline loops: CDR1 SGHKS, CDR2 YYEKEE (reference sequence). CDR3 in DNA: TGTGCCAGCAGGCCAAGTGGCAAAGAGACCCAGTACTTC. Residues: CASRPSGKETQYF.

V gene TRBV7-9 combines with J gene TRBJ2-2; TRBD1 is a possible D gene (5 bases). The CDR3 is 15 amino acids. Germline V gives CDR1 SEHNR, CDR2 FQNEAQ (reference sequence). The V end lost 4 bases, the J end lost 2 bases, and 11 bases lay between the germline ends. This CDR3 reads CASSSWGANTGELFF. Written as DNA, the CDR3 is TGTGCCAGCAGCTCCTGGGGCGCTAACACCGGGGAGCTGTTTTTT. The whole variable domain, filled in from reference TRBV7-9 and TRBJ2-2, reads DTGVSQNPRHKITKRGQNVTFRCDPISEHNRLYWYRQTLGQGPEFLTYFQNEAQLEKSRLLSDRFSAERPKGSFSTLEIQRTEQGDSAMYLCASSSWGANTGELFFGEGSRLTVL.

The V gene is TRBV10-3, the J gene TRBJ2-3; tentatively, D is TRBD1 or TRBD2 (5 bases each). The CDR3 has 15 amino acids. From germline, CDR1 is ENHRY and CDR2 SYGVKD. V lost 4 bases, J lost 4 bases, and 15 bases lay in between. CDR3 region: CAISGGRGGPDTQYF. CDR3 DNA sequence: TGTGCCATCAGTGGGGGACGCGGAGGTCCAGATACGCAGTATTTT.

The chain couples TRBV10-3 to TRBJ2-6; TRBD1 matches 8 bases. The V gene's germline CDR1 is ENHRY and CDR2 SYGVKD. Trimming at V came to 4 bases and at J to 0 bases, leaving 2 bases not matched to a gene. The CDR3 is 16 residues long. The CDR3 protein is CAISGQGSSGANVLTF. CDR3 nucleotides: TGTGCCATCAGTGGACAGGGGTCCTCTGGGGCCAACGTCCTGACTTTC.

This clonotype was counted only a few times. This chain joins TRBV4-1 and TRBJ2-5; D possibly corresponds to TRBD2 (6 bases). From germline, CDR1 is MGHRA and CDR2 YSYEKL. The CDR3 is made up of 16 amino acids. Trimming cost V 5 bases and J 1 base, with 17 bases left between them. The CDR3 DNA sequence: TGCGCCAGCAGCTCCCCGAGGACCGGGGGCCAAGAGACCCAGTACTTC. Translation: CASSSPRTGGQETQYF.

This clonotype was counted a few times. This chain joins TRBV20-1 and TRBJ1-5; D not certain. Germline CDR1 is DFQATT and CDR2 is SNEGSKA (reference sequence). The CDR3 spans 13 residues. The V gene lost 0 bases and the J gene lost 0 bases, with 3 bases spanning the gap. The CDR3 DNA reads as TGCAGTGCTAGAGATCCTAGCAATCAGCCCCAGCATTTT. This codes for CSARDPSNQPQHF.

The chain uses TRBV6-4 and TRBJ2-5, with TRBD1 matching over 7 bases. V trimming: 6 bases; J trimming: 1 base; junction bases outside the gene matches: 11. Germline lookup yields CDR1 MRHNA and CDR2 SNTAGT. The CDR3 is 16 residues long. The CDR3 here is CASRGTVRGPQETQYF. CDR3 nucleotides: TGTGCCAGCAGGGGGACAGTACGAGGGCCCCAAGAGACCCAGTACTTC.

In its sample, this clonotype was seen a few times. The rearrangement uses TRBV6-2 or TRBV6-3 and TRBJ2-7; 8 nucleotides agree with TRBD2. Germline CDR1 reads MNHEY; CDR2 reads SVGEGT. CDR3 length: 13 amino acids. With 10 bases clipped from V and 2 bases from J, the junction kept 7 bases outside the gene matches. CDR3: CATSGTRTYEQYF. Here the CDR3 DNA reads TGTGCCACCTCTGGGACTAGGACCTACGAGCAGTACTTC.

This sequence joins TRBV11-2 and TRBJ2-3; perhaps TRBD1 as D (6 bases). Germline V CDR1 and CDR2: SGHAT, FQNNGV. V lost 4 bases, J lost 6 bases, and 17 bases lay in between. This CDR3 region has 15 residues. The CDR3 DNA reads TGTGCCAGCAGCTCGTCAGGGGCCGTCGGGGATACGCAGTATTTT. Protein sequence: CASSSSGAVGDTQYF.

This clonotype has only a few counts. J is TRBJ1-2 and V is TRBV29-1; D is unresolved. V lost 6 bases and J 8 bases, leaving 16 bases between the germline ends. This CDR3 contains 12 residues. Germline V gene lookup returns CDR1 SQVTM and CDR2 ANQGSEA. The CDR3 loop is CSVPGPQSGYTF. The CDR3 bases are TGCAGCGTCCCGGGCCCTCAGAGCGGCTACACCTTC.

This clonotype was counted only a few times. The chain employs TRBV20-1 and TRBJ2-1, with 9 bases fitting TRBD1. Germline assignment: CDR1 DFQATT and CDR2 SNEGSKA (reference sequence). This CDR3 is 14 amino acids long. Losses at the gene ends were 6 bases for V and 5 bases for J; bases not matched to a gene: 8. CDR3 region: CSANGQGIDNEQFF. The CDR3 bases are TGCAGTGCCAACGGACAGGGGATCGACAATGAGCAGTTCTTC.

This clonotype was counted a few times. The chain employs TRBV29-1 and TRBJ1-1, with D tentatively TRBD1 (6 bases). With 7 bases removed from V and 2 bases from J, the gap between germline ends came to 14 bases. The CDR3 totals 13 residues. The germline V gene has CDR1 SQVTM and CDR2 ANQGSEA. The CDR3 here is CSGDQGRNTEAFF. The CDR3 DNA is TGCAGCGGGGATCAGGGGCGCAACACTGAAGCTTTCTTT.

This clonotype turned up a few times. V usage is TRBV27 and J usage is TRBJ2-1; TRBD2 aligns across 7 bases. There are 14 residues in the CDR3. J gave up 6 bases and V 5 bases, and 7 bases lay outside the gene matches. Germline CDR1 MNHEY, CDR2 SMNVEV (reference sequence). The CDR3 nucleotides read TGTGCCAGCAGTGGGGGGAGGGTCGGCAATGAGCAGTTCTTC. Residues: CASSGGRVGNEQFF.

This clonotype was recorded a few times. The V call is TRBV7-6, the J call TRBJ1-1, with a tentative D call TRBD1 (5 bases). Deletions cut 4 bases from V and 10 bases from J, with 13 bases between. Germline V gene sequence: CDR1 SGHVS, CDR2 FNYEAQ. The CDR3 has 12 residues. The DNA of the CDR3 is TGTGCCAGCAGCTCGATGGACAAACGAGCTTTCTTT. As protein: CASSSMDKRAFF.